This TCR beta chain was documented in a study of blood T cell repertoires in COVID-19. This CDR3 is 15 amino acids long. V shed 0 bases and J 0 bases; nucleotides not matched to a gene: 2. CDR1 is SGHTS, CDR2 YDEGEE, per germline. Assay: immunoSEQ multiplex PCR; the TCRdb copy retains only in-frame clones and omits some. Of about 98,000 clones in the sample, about 86% were seen once. This clone was picked up one time. The clonotype originates from a man in his sixties with acute or convalescent COVID-19. This chain links TRBV5-8 with TRBJ1-1; 7 bases match TRBD1. The sequencing input was peripheral blood. The CDR3 is CASSLGTGVNTEAFF. The CDR3 region has the DNA TGTGCCAGCAGCTTGGGAACAGGGGTGAACACTGAAGCTTTCTTT.